The 22 T cell receptor beta chains below come from one sample, sequenced in a study of T cells in localized non-small cell lung cancer. TCRdb keeps only in-frame clones here, not all; method: immunoSEQ multiplex PCR. This sample has some 51,000 clones, with 86% found just once. Sequenced here: peripheral blood, sampled before any cancer treatment. These receptors all stem from a woman aged 40-70 years with stage I lung adenocarcinoma.

The V gene is TRBV5-6, the J gene TRBJ1-6; no firm D call. The CDR3 covers 12 residues. CDR1 and CDR2 (germline): SGHDT, YYEEEE. Trimming removed 4 bases from V and 4 bases from J, with 3 bases in between. CDR3 in DNA: TGTGCCAGCAGCCGATATAATTCACCCCTCCACTTT. This translates into CASSRYNSPLHF.

The V gene is TRBV9, the J gene TRBJ2-5, with TRBD1 matching over 8 bases. Trimming at V came to 3 bases and at J to 2 bases, leaving 9 bases not matched to a gene. This CDR3 contains 16 residues. Germline V gene sequence: CDR1 SGDLS, CDR2 YYNGEE. The CDR3 is CASSATFGTGQETQYF. DNA for the CDR3: TGTGCCAGCAGCGCTACGTTCGGGACAGGTCAAGAGACCCAGTACTTC.

J is TRBJ1-1 and V is TRBV5-1; D is uncertain. Germline V gene lookup returns CDR1 SGHRS and CDR2 YFSETQ. CDR3 length: 14 amino acids. Trimming removed 4 bases from V and 1 base from J, with 11 bases in between. The CDR3 reads CASSPSQWNTEAFF. DNA of the CDR3: TGCGCCAGCAGCCCCTCTCAATGGAACACTGAAGCTTTCTTT.

In DNA, the CDR3 is TGTGCCAGCAGACCCGACAGGGGACGGGCAGATACGCAGTATTTT. It yields the protein CASRPDRGRADTQYF. The chain carries TRBV7-2 and TRBJ2-3; 8 nucleotides agree with TRBD1. V trimming: 6 bases; J trimming: 4 bases; junction bases outside the gene matches: 9. This CDR3 comprises 15 residues. Germline CDR1 SGHTA, CDR2 FQGNSA.

The chain combines TRBV27 with TRBJ2-2; 7 nucleotides align to TRBD1. V shed 5 bases and J 0 bases; nucleotides not matched to a gene: 6. The CDR3 runs 16 residues. Germline CDR1 MNHEY, CDR2 SMNVEV (reference sequence). CDR3 residues: CASSSTGTANTGELFF. The CDR3 region has the DNA TGTGCCAGCAGTAGTACCGGGACAGCGAACACCGGGGAGCTGTTTTTT.

This clone was counted between two and nine times. The J gene is TRBJ1-2, the V gene TRBV5-6; TRBD1 might be the D (5 bases). In germline, CDR1 is SGHDT, CDR2 YYEEEE. The CDR3 runs 15 residues. Trimming stripped 0 bases from V and 7 bases from J, with 16 bases between. CDR3 sequence (DNA): TGTGCCAGCAGCTTGGGGGGAGGCAGGGAACGTGGCTACACCTTC. This encodes CASSLGGGRERGYTF. The variable domain in full, completed from reference TRBV5-6 and TRBJ1-2, reads DAGVTQSPTHLIKTRGQQVTLRCSPKSGHDTVSWYQQALGQGPQFIFQYYEEEERQRGNFPDRFSGHQFPNYSSELNVNALLLGDSALYLCASSLGGGRERGYTFGSGTRLTVV.

This rearrangement joins TRBV5-4 to TRBJ1-1, with TRBD1 as a possible D gene (6 bases). The CDR3 is made up of 15 amino acids. Germline-derived CDR1 and CDR2 are SGHNT and YYREEE (reference sequence). Trimming cost V 5 bases and J 0 bases, with 14 bases left between them. The CDR3 DNA reads as TGTGCCAGCAGTCCTCAGCGGGGGCTGAACACTGAAGCTTTCTTT. Translation: CASSPQRGLNTEAFF.

This clone has more than one count but fewer than ten. The J gene is TRBJ1-5, the V gene TRBV30; maybe TRBD1 (5 bases). Germline-derived CDR1 and CDR2 are GTSNPN and SVGIG (reference sequence). The CDR3 length is 15 residues. Trimming pared 0 bases from V and 4 bases from J, leaving 13 bases between. CDR3 DNA: TGTGCCTGGAGTGTACTGGGGACGCAAAATCAGCCCCAGCATTTT. This gives the protein CAWSVLGTQNQPQHF.

This chain uses TRBV7-8 with TRBJ1-1, with 7 bases fitting TRBD1. Germline V gene sequence: CDR1 SGHVS, CDR2 FQNEAQ. After removal of 3 bases from V and 3 bases from J, the junction contained 7 bases not matched to a gene. The CDR3 is 15 amino acids. The CDR3 is CASSFNRDRDTEAFF. The CDR3 nucleotides are TGTGCCAGCAGCTTTAACAGGGACAGAGACACTGAAGCTTTCTTT.

The chain couples TRBV12-5 to TRBJ1-3; possible D gene TRBD1, 5 bases. Germline loops: CDR1 LGHNT, CDR2 FRNRAP. V was clipped by 7 bases and J by 4 bases, with 20 bases between them. This CDR3 comprises 16 residues. CDR3 coding DNA: TGTGCTAGTGCCCCCCACGGGGACCAAGCGGGAAACACCATATATTTT. Amino acid sequence: CASAPHGDQAGNTIYF.

The chain links TRBV7-2 to TRBJ2-5, with no clear D. Germline V CDR1 and CDR2: SGHTA, FQGNSA. Trimming removed 3 bases from V and 2 bases from J, with 10 bases in between. The CDR3 spans 14 residues. The CDR3 protein is CASSFQWTQETQYF. The CDR3, as DNA: TGTGCCAGCAGCTTCCAGTGGACGCAAGAGACCCAGTACTTC.

The chain is built from TRBV9 and TRBJ2-1, with TRBD2 identical over 7 bases. Germline values: CDR1 SGDLS, CDR2 YYNGEE. This CDR3 is 16 amino acids long. Losses at the gene ends were 0 bases for V and 3 bases for J; bases not matched to a gene: 6. The CDR3 nucleotides are TGTGCCAGCAGCGTAGCTGGCCAGCGGGGCTACAATGAGCAGTTCTTC. Translated, it gives CASSVAGQRGYNEQFF.

The chain is built from TRBV19 and TRBJ1-1; D is undetermined. V was clipped by 3 bases and J by 3 bases, with 17 bases between them. Germline V gene data show CDR1 as LNHDA and CDR2 as SQIVND (reference sequence). This CDR3 has 16 amino acids. Written as DNA, the CDR3 is TGTGCCAGTAGTATTTTTGGGAGTAACAGCCACACTGAAGCTTTCTTT. This translates into CASSIFGSNSHTEAFF.

About this clone itself: Other DNA sequences from this sample encode an identical CDR3 as well. The rearrangement joins TRBV19 to TRBJ2-7; 8 bases are shared with TRBD1. This CDR3 comprises 12 residues. V lost 8 bases to trimming and J lost 5 bases; unmatched junction nucleotides: 5. Germline CDR1 and CDR2: LNHDA and SQIVND (reference sequence). The CDR3 bases are TGTGCCAGTCAAGGACAGGGAAACGAGCAGTACTTC. The encoded protein is CASQGQGNEQYF.

The chain has TRBV25-1 and TRBJ2-3; no clear D gene. CDR1 and CDR2 (germline): MGHDK, SYGVNS. This CDR3 spans 13 amino acids. V was clipped by 1 base and J by 3 bases, with 5 bases between them. CDR3 in amino acids: CASSEFATDTQYF. The CDR3 DNA follows: TGTGCCAGCAGTGAATTTGCTACAGATACGCAGTATTTT.

The gene calls are TRBV19 and TRBJ1-6; the match to TRBD1 covers 8 bases. This CDR3 is 16 amino acids long. V lost 0 bases, J lost 4 bases, and 2 bases stayed unmatched. The germline V gene encodes CDR1 LNHDA and CDR2 SQIVND (reference sequence). This chain's CDR3 is CASSIDGQGYNSPLHF. CDR3 DNA: TGTGCCAGTAGTATAGACGGACAGGGATATAATTCACCCCTCCACTTT.

J is TRBJ2-1 and V is TRBV7-2, with TRBD2 matching 8 bases. Looked up from germline, CDR1 is SGHTA and CDR2 is FQGNSA. The CDR3 length is 15 residues. The V gene end was trimmed by 4 bases and the J gene end by 9 bases; junction bases not matched to a gene: 11. For the CDR3, the DNA is TGTGCCAGCAGCTCGGACGGGACTAGTATAGCTGAGCAGTTCTTC. Its translation is CASSSDGTSIAEQFF.

The CDR3 sequence: CASSRDFADTQYF. The CDR3 coding sequence is TGTGCCAGCAGCAGGGACTTCGCAGATACGCAGTATTTT. The J gene is TRBJ2-3, the V gene TRBV7-9; a weak D match, TRBD2 (6 bases). V lost 5 bases and J 4 bases, leaving 10 bases between the germline ends. Germline loops: CDR1 SEHNR, CDR2 FQNEAQ (reference sequence). CDR3 length: 13 residues.

This clone was seen more than once but under ten times. The chain is built from TRBV27 and TRBJ2-1; 9 bases are shared with TRBD1. This CDR3 region has 14 residues. Germline loops: CDR1 MNHEY, CDR2 SMNVEV (reference sequence). J lost 4 bases, V lost 7 bases, and 5 bases had no gene match. For the CDR3, the DNA is TGTGCCAGCACCCCCGGGACAGGGTACAATGAGCAGTTCTTC. Its protein product is CASTPGTGYNEQFF.

The chain recombines TRBV4-3 with TRBJ1-3; D not resolved. CDR3 length equals 16 residues. V was pared by 1 base and J by 2 bases, with 12 bases between. The germline V gene has CDR1 LGHNA and CDR2 YSLEER. DNA for the CDR3: TGCGCCAGCAGCCAAGTCCCGGCAGTCCCTGGAAACACCATATATTTT. Residues: CASSQVPAVPGNTIYF.

The rearrangement joins TRBV28 to TRBJ2-6; maybe TRBD1 (6 bases). Trimming removed 5 bases from V and 0 bases from J, with 17 bases in between. This CDR3 is built from 18 residues. Germline-derived CDR1 and CDR2 are MDHEN and SYDVKM. The CDR3 loop is CASSTLRTVNSGANVLTF. CDR3 DNA: TGTGCCAGCAGTACCCTCCGGACAGTCAACTCTGGGGCCAACGTCCTGACTTTC.

This clone was counted a single time. The J gene is TRBJ1-4, the V gene TRBV4-3; the D gene is possibly TRBD1 (5 bases). V lost 4 bases, J lost 8 bases, and 20 bases lay in between. Germline-derived CDR1 and CDR2 are LGHNA and YSLEER. This CDR3 has 16 amino acids. CDR3 in DNA: TGCGCCAGCAGCCCCCACCAGGGCAGCGCGGGCGAAAAACTGTTTTTT. Protein product: CASSPHQGSAGEKLFF.